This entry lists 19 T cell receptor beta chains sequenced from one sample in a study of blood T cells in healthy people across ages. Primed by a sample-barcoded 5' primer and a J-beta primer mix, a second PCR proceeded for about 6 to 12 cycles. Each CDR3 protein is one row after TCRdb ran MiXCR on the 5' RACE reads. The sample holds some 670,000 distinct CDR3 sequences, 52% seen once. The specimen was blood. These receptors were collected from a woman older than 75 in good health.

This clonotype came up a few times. The CDR3 nucleotides are TGTGCCACCACAAACGGGATGCTCGGGGAGCTGTTTTTT. This gives the protein CATTNGMLGELFF. The genes are TRBV19 and TRBJ2-2; TRBD2 might be the D (5 bases). Deletions cut 10 bases from V and 7 bases from J, with 16 bases between. CDR1 and CDR2 from the germline V gene are LNHDA and SQIVND (reference sequence). CDR3 length equals 13 residues.

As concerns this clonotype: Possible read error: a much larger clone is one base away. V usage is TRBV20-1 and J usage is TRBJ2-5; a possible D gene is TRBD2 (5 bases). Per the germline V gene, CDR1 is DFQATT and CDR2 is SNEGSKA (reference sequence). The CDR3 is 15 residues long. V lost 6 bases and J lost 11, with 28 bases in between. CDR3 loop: CSAVKLGITYNEQYF. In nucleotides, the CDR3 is TGCAGTGCCGTCAAACTAGGCATTACCTACAATGAGCAGTACTTC.

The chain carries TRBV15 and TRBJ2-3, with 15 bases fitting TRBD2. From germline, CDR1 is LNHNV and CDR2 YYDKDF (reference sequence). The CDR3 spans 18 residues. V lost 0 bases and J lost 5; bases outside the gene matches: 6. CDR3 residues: CATSRDGLAGGQGDTQYF. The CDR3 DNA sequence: TGTGCCACCAGCAGAGACGGACTAGCGGGGGGGCAGGGAGATACGCAGTATTTT.

The DNA for the CDR3 is TGTGCCAGCAGTTCCCCACCCGTGCGGGAGCTGTTTTTT. This sequence encodes CASSSPPVRELFF. This chain uses TRBV12-3 or TRBV12-4 with TRBJ2-2, with D unclear. Trimming shortened V by 4 bases and J by 9 bases, and 12 bases separated the two germline ends. The CDR3 runs 13 residues.

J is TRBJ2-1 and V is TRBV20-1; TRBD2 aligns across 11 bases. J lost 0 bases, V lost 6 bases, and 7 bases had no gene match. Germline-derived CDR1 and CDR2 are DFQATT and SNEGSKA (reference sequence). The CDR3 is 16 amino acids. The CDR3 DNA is TGCAGTGCCGCGGGGACTAGCGGTGTCTCCTACAATGAGCAGTTCTTC. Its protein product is CSAAGTSGVSYNEQFF.

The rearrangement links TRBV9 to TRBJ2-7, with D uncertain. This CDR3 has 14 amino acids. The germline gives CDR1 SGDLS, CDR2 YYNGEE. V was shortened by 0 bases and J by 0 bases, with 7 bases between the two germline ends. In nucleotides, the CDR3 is TGTGCCAGCAGCGTAGCACAGCACTCCTACGAGCAGTACTTC. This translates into CASSVAQHSYEQYF.

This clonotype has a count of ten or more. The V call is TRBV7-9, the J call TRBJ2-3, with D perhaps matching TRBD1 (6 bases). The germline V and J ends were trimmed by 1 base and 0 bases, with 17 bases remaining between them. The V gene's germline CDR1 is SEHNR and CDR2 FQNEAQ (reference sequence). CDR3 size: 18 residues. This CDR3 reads CASSLEKPAGASTDTQYF. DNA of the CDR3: TGTGCCAGCAGCTTAGAGAAACCGGCAGGGGCGAGCACAGATACGCAGTATTTT.

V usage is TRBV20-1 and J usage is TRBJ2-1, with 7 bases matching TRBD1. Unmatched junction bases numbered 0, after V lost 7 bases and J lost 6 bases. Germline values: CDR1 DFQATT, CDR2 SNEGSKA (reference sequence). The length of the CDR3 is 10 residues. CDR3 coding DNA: TGCAGTGGGGACAGCAATGAGCAGTTCTTC. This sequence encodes CSGDSNEQFF.

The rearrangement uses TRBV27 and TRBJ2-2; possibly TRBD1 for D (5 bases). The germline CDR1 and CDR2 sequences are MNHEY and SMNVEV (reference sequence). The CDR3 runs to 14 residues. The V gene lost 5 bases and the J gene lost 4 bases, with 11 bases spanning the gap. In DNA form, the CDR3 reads TGTGCCAGCAGTAGGGGAAGGGTCACCGGGGAGCTGTTTTTT. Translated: CASSRGRVTGELFF.

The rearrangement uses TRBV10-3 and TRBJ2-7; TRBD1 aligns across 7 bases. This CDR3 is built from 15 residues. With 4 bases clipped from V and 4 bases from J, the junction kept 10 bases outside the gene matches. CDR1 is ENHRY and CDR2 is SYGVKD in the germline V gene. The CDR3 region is CAISAPTGSLYEQYF. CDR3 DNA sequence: TGTGCCATCAGTGCCCCGACAGGGTCGTTGTACGAGCAGTACTTC.

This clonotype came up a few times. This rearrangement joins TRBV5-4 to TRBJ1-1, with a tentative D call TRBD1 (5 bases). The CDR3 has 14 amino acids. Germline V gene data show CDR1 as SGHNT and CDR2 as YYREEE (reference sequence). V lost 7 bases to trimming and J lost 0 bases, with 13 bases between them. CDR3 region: CASSPRQLNTEAFF. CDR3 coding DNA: TGTGCCAGCTCCCCCCGACAGTTGAACACTGAAGCTTTCTTT.

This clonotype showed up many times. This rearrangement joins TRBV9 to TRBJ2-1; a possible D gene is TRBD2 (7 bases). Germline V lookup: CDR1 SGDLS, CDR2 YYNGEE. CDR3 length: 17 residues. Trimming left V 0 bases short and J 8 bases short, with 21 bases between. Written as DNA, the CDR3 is TGTGCCAGCAGCGTAGCTGTGGGGGGGGCATATCTGGATGAGCAGTTCTTC. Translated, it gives CASSVAVGGAYLDEQFF.

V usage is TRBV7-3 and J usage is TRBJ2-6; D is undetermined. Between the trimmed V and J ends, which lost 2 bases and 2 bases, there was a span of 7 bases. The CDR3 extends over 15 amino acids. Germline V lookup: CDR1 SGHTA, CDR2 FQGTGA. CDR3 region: CASSLQETGANVLTF. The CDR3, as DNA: TGTGCCAGCAGCTTACAGGAAACTGGGGCCAACGTCCTGACTTTC.

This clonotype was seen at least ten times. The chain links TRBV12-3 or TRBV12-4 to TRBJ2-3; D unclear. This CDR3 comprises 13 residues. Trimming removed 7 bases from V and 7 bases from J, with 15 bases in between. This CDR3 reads CASTLSVGYTQYF. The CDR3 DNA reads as TGTGCCAGCACTCTATCCGTCGGGTATACGCAGTATTTT.

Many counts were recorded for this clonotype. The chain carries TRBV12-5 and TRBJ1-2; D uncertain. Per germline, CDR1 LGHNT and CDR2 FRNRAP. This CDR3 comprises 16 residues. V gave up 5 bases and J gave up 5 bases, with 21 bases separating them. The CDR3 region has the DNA TGTGCTAGTGGTCAATCGGGAGGGATGGGGATATATGGCTACACCTTC. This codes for CASGQSGGMGIYGYTF.

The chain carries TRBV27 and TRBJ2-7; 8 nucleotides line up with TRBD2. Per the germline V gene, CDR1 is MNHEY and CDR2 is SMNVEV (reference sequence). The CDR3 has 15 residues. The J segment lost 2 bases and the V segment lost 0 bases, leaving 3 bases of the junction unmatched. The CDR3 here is CASSLSKLAAYEQYF. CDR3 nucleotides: TGTGCCAGCAGTTTATCGAAACTAGCGGCCTACGAGCAGTACTTC.

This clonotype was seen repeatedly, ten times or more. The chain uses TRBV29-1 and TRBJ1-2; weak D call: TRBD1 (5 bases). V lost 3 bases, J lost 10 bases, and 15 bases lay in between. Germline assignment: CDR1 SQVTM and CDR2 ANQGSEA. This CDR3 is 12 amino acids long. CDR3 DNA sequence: TGCAGCGTTGAGGGGACCGCAAACCACTACACCTTC. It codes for CSVEGTANHYTF.

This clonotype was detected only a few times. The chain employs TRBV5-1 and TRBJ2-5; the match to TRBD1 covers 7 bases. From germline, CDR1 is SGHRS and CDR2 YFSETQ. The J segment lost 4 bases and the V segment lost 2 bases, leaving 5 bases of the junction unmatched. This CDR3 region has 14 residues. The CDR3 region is CASSFVGDRETQYF. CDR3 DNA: TGCGCCAGCAGCTTTGTGGGGGACAGAGAGACCCAGTACTTC. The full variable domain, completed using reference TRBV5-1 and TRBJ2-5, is KAGVTQTPRYLIKTRGQQVTLSCSPISGHRSVSWYQQTPGQGLQFLFEYFSETQRNKGNFPGRFSGRQFSNSRSEMNVSTLELGDSALYLCASSFVGDRETQYFGPGTRLLVL.

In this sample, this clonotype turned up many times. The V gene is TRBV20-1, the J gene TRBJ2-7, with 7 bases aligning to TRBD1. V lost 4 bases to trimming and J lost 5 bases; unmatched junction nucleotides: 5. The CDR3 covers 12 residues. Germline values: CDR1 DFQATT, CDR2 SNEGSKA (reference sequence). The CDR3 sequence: CSATRQGHEQYF. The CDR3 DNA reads TGCAGTGCTACCCGACAGGGCCACGAGCAGTACTTC.